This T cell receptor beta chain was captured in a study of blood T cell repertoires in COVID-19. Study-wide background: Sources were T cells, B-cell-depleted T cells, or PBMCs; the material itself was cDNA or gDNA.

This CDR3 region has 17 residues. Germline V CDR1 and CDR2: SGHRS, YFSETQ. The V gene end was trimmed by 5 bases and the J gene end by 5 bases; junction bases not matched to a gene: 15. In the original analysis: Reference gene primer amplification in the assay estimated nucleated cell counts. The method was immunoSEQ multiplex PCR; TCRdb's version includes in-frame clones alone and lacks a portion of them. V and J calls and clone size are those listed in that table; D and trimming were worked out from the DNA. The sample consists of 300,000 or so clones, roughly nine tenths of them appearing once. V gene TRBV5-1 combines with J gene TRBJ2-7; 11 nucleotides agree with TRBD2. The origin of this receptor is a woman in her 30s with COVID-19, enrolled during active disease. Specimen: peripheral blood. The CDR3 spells CASSDPLSGRAEHEQYF. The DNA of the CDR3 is TGCGCCAGCAGTGACCCACTTAGCGGGAGGGCCGAGCACGAGCAGTACTTC.